This passage covers 26 T cell receptor beta chains from one sample sequenced in a study of cytomegalovirus exposure and HLA in healthy donors. The PCR had 60 Vbeta and 13 Jbeta primers. The assay was immunoSEQ multiplex PCR, and TCRdb's table has in-frame clones only and misses some. Seen here are 60,000 to 80,000 clones, 70% to 85% observed once, and the top ten hold around 3%. Sequencing was performed on PBMCs. These receptors were obtained from a girl aged 5-17 years in good health and CMV-seropositive.

The table lists this clone with a few counts. V usage is TRBV6-5 and J usage is TRBJ2-1; TRBD1 aligns across 7 bases. Per germline, CDR1 MNHEY and CDR2 SVGAGI. Germline trimming cut 2 bases from V and 12 bases from J; bases unmatched to any gene: 1. The CDR3 runs 11 residues. CDR3 loop: CASSYRDRQFF. The CDR3 nucleotides are TGTGCCAGCAGTTACCGGGACAGGCAGTTCTTC.

The chain combines TRBV4-3 with TRBJ2-1; 10 nucleotides agree with TRBD2. The V gene's germline CDR1 is LGHNA and CDR2 YSLEER. The CDR3 covers 15 residues. Trimming removed 1 base from V and 7 bases from J; junction bases left unmatched: 4. The CDR3, as DNA: TGCGCCAGCAGCCAAGGGAGCGGGAGGGGGAATGAGCAGTTCTTC. Its translation: CASSQGSGRGNEQFF.

This clone showed up just a few times. This chain uses TRBV5-1 with TRBJ2-7; TRBD2 matches at 7 bases. CDR1 SGHRS and CDR2 YFSETQ come from the germline V gene. Trimming removed 2 bases from V and 2 bases from J; junction bases left unmatched: 7. The CDR3 covers 15 residues. The CDR3 region is CASSFEWGGPYEQYF. In nucleotides, the CDR3 is TGCGCCAGCAGCTTTGAGTGGGGGGGTCCCTACGAGCAGTACTTC.

In DNA, the CDR3 is TGTGCCAGCAGCCCTTCGGGACAGACTAATGAAAAACTGTTTTTT. It is translated as CASSPSGQTNEKLFF. The chain couples TRBV9 to TRBJ1-4; 7 nucleotides align to TRBD1. Germline-derived CDR1 and CDR2 are SGDLS and YYNGEE. Trimming cost V 4 bases and J 2 bases; bases outside gene matches: 5. The CDR3 covers 15 residues.

The count of this clone is one. The chain is built from TRBV4-1 and TRBJ2-1; TRBD1 is a possible D gene (6 bases). Germline V CDR1 and CDR2: MGHRA, YSYEKL. This CDR3 is built from 16 residues. The V end lost 1 base, the J end lost 7 bases, and 17 bases lay between the germline ends. The CDR3 reads CASSQGAARGRNEQFF. The DNA for the CDR3 is TGCGCCAGCAGCCAAGGGGCGGCCAGGGGCCGGAATGAGCAGTTCTTC.

This sequence joins TRBV7-9 and TRBJ1-5; perhaps TRBD1 as D (5 bases). This CDR3 is built from 14 residues. Germline loops: CDR1 SEHNR, CDR2 FQNEAQ (reference sequence). V dropped 3 bases and J dropped 6 bases, with 12 bases sitting between them. DNA of the CDR3: TGTGCCAGCAGCTTTCAGGGCAAAGGTCAGCCCCAGCATTTT. Amino acid sequence: CASSFQGKGQPQHF.

The chain links TRBV6-1 to TRBJ1-6, with 8 bases identical to TRBD1. After removal of 11 bases from V and 6 bases from J, the junction contained 6 bases not matched to a gene. The germline CDR1 and CDR2 sequences are MNHNS and SASEGT. The CDR3 covers 13 residues. The CDR3 DNA reads TGTGCCGGGGGACAGGCGTTTAATTCACCCCTCCACTTT. Encoded protein: CAGGQAFNSPLHF.

This chain connects TRBV6-5 to TRBJ2-7, with D uncertain. Per germline, CDR1 MNHEY and CDR2 SVGAGI. V gave up 5 bases and J gave up 2 bases, with 13 bases separating them. The CDR3 loop spans 14 amino acids. CDR3 amino acids: CASSTAVLTYEQYF. CDR3 sequence (DNA): TGTGCCAGCAGTACAGCCGTCCTGACCTACGAGCAGTACTTC.

In this sample, this clone turned up once. The V and J genes are TRBV6-4 and TRBJ2-2; TRBD2 aligns across 7 bases. The CDR3 is 15 residues long. In germline, CDR1 is MRHNA, CDR2 SNTAGT. Unmatched junction bases numbered 4, after V lost 2 bases and J lost 4 bases. The CDR3 nucleotides are TGTGCCAGCAGTGACCGGGGGGAGTTCACCGGGGAGCTGTTTTTT. This codes for CASSDRGEFTGELFF.

The J gene is TRBJ1-2, the V gene TRBV4-1; 9 positions match TRBD1. V was pared by 1 base and J by 8 bases, with 5 bases of the junction left unmatched. The CDR3 is made up of 14 amino acids. The germline gives CDR1 MGHRA, CDR2 YSYEKL. Here the CDR3 DNA reads TGCGCCAGCAGCCAAGCGGGACAGGGTTGGGGCTACACCTTC. The encoded protein is CASSQAGQGWGYTF.

The chain has TRBV10-3 and TRBJ2-1; TRBD2 matches at 9 bases. The CDR3 is 17 amino acids. Trimming took 8 bases from V and 10 from J; bases not matched to a gene: 21. Germline values: CDR1 ENHRY, CDR2 SYGVKD. CDR3: CAIGPGGSAGGRWEQFF. The CDR3 region has the DNA TGTGCCATCGGCCCCGGGGGTTCTGCGGGGGGGCGTTGGGAGCAGTTCTTC.

This CDR3 is CASRARLAETGELFF. CDR3 nucleotides: TGTGCCAGCAGGGCCCGACTAGCAGAAACCGGGGAGCTGTTTTTT. J is TRBJ2-2 and V is TRBV2, with 7 bases aligning to TRBD2. Trimming took 6 bases from V and 5 from J; bases not matched to a gene: 9. The CDR3 loop spans 15 amino acids. The V gene's germline CDR1 is SNHLY and CDR2 FYNNEI.

This sequence joins TRBV7-2 and TRBJ1-5; TRBD1 might be the D (5 bases). V lost 3 bases, J lost 3 bases, and 12 bases lay in between. Germline values: CDR1 SGHTA, CDR2 FQGNSA. The CDR3 is 15 residues long. The CDR3 protein is CASSFLGAYNQPQHF. The CDR3 nucleotides are TGTGCCAGCAGCTTTTTAGGGGCCTACAATCAGCCCCAGCATTTT. The entire variable domain, with the rest obtained from reference TRBV7-2 and TRBJ1-5, is as follows: GAGVSQSPSNKVTEKGKDVELRCDPISGHTALYWYRQSLGQGLEFLIYFQGNSAPDKSGLPSDRFSAERTGGSVSTLTIQRTQQEDSAVYLCASSFLGAYNQPQHFGDGTRLSIL.

CDR3 in DNA: TGTGCCAGCAGTTTAGCCCCCAGGGCAGAGACCCAGTACTTC. This sequence encodes CASSLAPRAETQYF. V and J are TRBV28 and TRBJ2-5, with a possible D match to TRBD1 (5 bases). This CDR3 is 14 amino acids long. Germline CDR1 reads MDHEN; CDR2 reads SYDVKM. Deletions cut 2 bases from V and 4 bases from J, with 11 bases between.

The CDR3 region has the DNA TGTGCCAGCACCCAGCAGGTGAACACTGAAGCTTTCTTT. Translation gives CASTQQVNTEAFF. The rearrangement joins TRBV7-9 to TRBJ1-1; D unresolved. The CDR3 has 13 residues. Per germline, CDR1 SEHNR and CDR2 FQNEAQ (reference sequence). The V gene lost 7 bases and the J gene lost 0 bases, with 9 bases spanning the gap. Full variable domain (missing parts from reference TRBV7-9 and TRBJ1-1): DTGVSQNPRHKITKRGQNVTFRCDPISEHNRLYWYRQTLGQGPEFLTYFQNEAQLEKSRLLSDRFSAERPKGSFSTLEIQRTEQGDSAMYLCASTQQVNTEAFFGQGTRLTVV.

This clone was picked up one time. The chain has TRBV5-4 and TRBJ1-2, with no clear D. Germline V lookup: CDR1 SGHNT, CDR2 YYREEE (reference sequence). This CDR3 contains 14 residues. Trimming cost V 4 bases and J 7 bases, with 17 bases left between them. The CDR3 loop is CASSAVSLGGGYTF. CDR3 DNA: TGTGCCAGCAGCGCCGTTAGCCTGGGTGGTGGCTACACCTTC.

J is TRBJ2-7 and V is TRBV7-9; 7 bases agree with TRBD1. In germline, CDR1 is SEHNR, CDR2 FQNEAQ (reference sequence). V lost 5 bases, J lost 6 bases, and 7 bases stayed unmatched. This CDR3 has 13 amino acids. In nucleotides, the CDR3 is TGTGCCAGCAGCCCGCGACAGGGCTCCGAGCAGTACTTC. Translation gives CASSPRQGSEQYF.

As to this clone: A junction end diverges from the germline sequence, so it may reflect a read error. This sequence joins TRBV7-7 and TRBJ2-7; 11 positions agree with TRBD1. The CDR3 is 15 amino acids. Germline V gene lookup returns CDR1 SSHAT and CDR2 FNYEAQ (reference sequence). CDR3 DNA sequence: TGTGCTAGCAGCCCCGGGACAGGGGGGACCTACGAGCAGTACTTC. Translation: CASSPGTGGTYEQYF.

This clone was recorded only once. This chain joins TRBV7-2 and TRBJ2-1; TRBD2 aligns across 13 bases. Germline-derived CDR1 and CDR2 are SGHTA and FQGNSA. V gave up 5 bases and J gave up 4 bases; unmatched junction bases: 5. CDR3 length equals 16 residues. DNA of the CDR3: TGTGCCAGCAGCCTCCCGGGACTAGCGGGGTACAATGAGCAGTTCTTC. The encoded protein is CASSLPGLAGYNEQFF.

This rearrangement joins TRBV7-9 to TRBJ1-5; 11 nucleotides match TRBD1. The CDR3 runs 17 residues. The ends lost 5 bases at V and 5 bases at J; junction bases unmatched: 11. From germline, CDR1 is SEHNR and CDR2 FQNEAQ (reference sequence). The CDR3 loop is CASSLGQGARGDQPQHF. The CDR3 DNA follows: TGTGCCAGCAGCCTCGGACAGGGGGCGCGAGGGGATCAGCCCCAGCATTTT.

The gene calls are TRBV11-3 and TRBJ2-1, with D maybe TRBD1 (6 bases). Germline V gene sequence: CDR1 SGHNT, CDR2 YENEEA. The CDR3 is 13 amino acids. Trimming left V 1 base short and J 9 bases short, with 10 bases between. The CDR3 DNA reads as TGTGCCAGCAGCTTAGTTCAGGGGAGTGAGCAGTTCTTC. This gives the protein CASSLVQGSEQFF.

This chain joins TRBV6-5 and TRBJ2-2, with D perhaps matching TRBD2 (7 bases). The length of the CDR3 is 15 residues. Germline CDR1 is MNHEY and CDR2 is SVGAGI. Trimming stripped 6 bases from V and 3 bases from J, with 14 bases between. The CDR3 DNA is TGTGCCAGCAGAGTCGGGGGGCAATACACCGGGGAGCTGTTTTTT. It codes for CASRVGGQYTGELFF.

The V and J genes are TRBV29-1 and TRBJ2-7, with 8 bases fitting TRBD1. The germline V gene has CDR1 SQVTM and CDR2 ANQGSEA. J lost 3 bases, V lost 7 bases, and 8 bases had no gene match. The CDR3 extends over 13 amino acids. Here the CDR3 reads CSGALGQGYEQYF. The CDR3, as DNA: TGCAGCGGGGCCTTAGGACAGGGCTACGAGCAGTACTTC.

This clone was seen more than once but under ten times. In DNA, the CDR3 is TGTGCCAGCAGTGAAGACTGGGCAGTGTATGGCTACACCTTC. It encodes CASSEDWAVYGYTF. The gene calls are TRBV6-1 and TRBJ1-2, with no clear D. This CDR3 contains 14 residues. V was shortened by 1 base and J by 5 bases, with 11 bases between the two germline ends. Germline-derived CDR1 and CDR2 are MNHNS and SASEGT.

This chain joins TRBV2 and TRBJ2-3; weak D call: TRBD2 (7 bases). The CDR3 loop spans 15 amino acids. Trimming took 7 bases from V and 3 from J, leaving 17 bases between them. In germline, CDR1 is SNHLY, CDR2 FYNNEI. CDR3 DNA: TGTGCCAGCAAGCCCGGGGGGCTCGGAACAGATACGCAGTATTTT. It codes for CASKPGGLGTDTQYF. The complete variable domain, with remaining parts taken from reference TRBV2 and TRBJ2-3, reads EPEVTQTPSHQVTQMGQEVILRCVPISNHLYFYWYRQILGQKVEFLVSFYNNEISEKSEIFDDQFSVERPDGSNFTLKIRSTKLEDSAMYFCASKPGGLGTDTQYFGPGTRLTVL.

This clone was picked up one time. The chain combines TRBV4-1 with TRBJ2-5; TRBD1 matches 7 bases. There are 16 residues in the CDR3. CDR1 and CDR2 (germline): MGHRA, YSYEKL. J was trimmed by 4 bases and V by 0 bases; bases with no gene match: 8. The CDR3 nucleotides read TGCGCCAGCAGCCAAGACCTCGGGACAGTAGGAGAGACCCAGTACTTC. Amino acid sequence: CASSQDLGTVGETQYF.